This T cell receptor (beta chain) derives from a study of cytomegalovirus exposure and HLA in healthy donors (dated by TCRdb to about 2017). Turning to the overall study: According to an earlier analysis of 587 of the donors, about 170 million T cells yielded over 90 million unique TCR beta sequences and about 300 Gb of sequence data. Besides the first cohort of hundreds of subjects, a separate validation cohort made up of around 120 different subjects was used. An early release covering 550 to 650 HLA-typed donors comprised roughly 300 gigabases of sequencing data and 65 million to 100 million unique TCR sequences. Donor age, sex, ethnicity and CMV serostatus were compiled alongside the repertoire data. The study aimed to test whether cataloging public T cell receptors could reveal signatures of past pathogen exposure. All discovery cohort repertoires had been generated using a single sequencing platform. A later analysis re-analyzed previously published TCR beta repertoires from 666 donors and added high-resolution HLA genotyping to study TCR occurrence patterns. High-throughput TCR immunosequencing, statistical association of individual TCRs with disease status, and machine learning were combined to predict cytomegalovirus infection status. An earlier analysis of some 500 of the donors applied high-throughput TCR beta sequencing to assess whether each TCR beta V gene segment acted as functional or pseudogenic. The number of donors typed differed by locus, with 629-630 for A, B, C, DRB1 and DQB1, roughly 520 for DQA1, over 600 for DPA1, and around 460 for DPB1. Both class I and class II loci were covered by HLA typing, at four-digit resolution. Four or five DR-DQ haplotypes were treated as single units for association and clustering because of strong linkage in the cohort. In a later genetic analysis, genome-wide SNP genotypes for about three fifths of the roughly 670 donors were used, and that subset was treated as a discovery cohort. The genetic ancestry cluster associated with self-reported Caucasian donors included over 80% of the approximately 410 genotyped donors. Among some 400 genotyped donors of the cohort, an average of roughly 230,000 unique TCR beta nucleotide sequences was sequenced per donor, of which about 20% were non-productive. The study used immunosequencing to profile the T cell repertoires of approximately 640 subjects and linked those repertoires to cytomegalovirus serostatus. In the later analysis, no new phenotypic data were used to find candidate immune exposures; instead, reliance was placed on TCR beta sequences and their occurrence across donors.

To note about this clone: What this receptor recognizes is not known. No much larger clonotype is one base removed from it; base qualities were not supplied.

CDR1 and CDR2 are read off the germline V gene as SGHRS and YFSETQ. V gives up 2 bases and J gives up 1 base, and the segment between their germline ends measures 9 bases. The CDR3 goes from the cysteine to the phenylalanine over 14 residues. Only the CDR3 region is kept as DNA, spanning 42 bases read in frame from base 1. The cohort comprised some 730 healthy bone marrow donors. At the time of sampling, every cohort member was nominally healthy, though immune exposures that went unrecorded were likely present. The donor was CMV seronegative and was included in the group of around 320 seronegative cohort members. Every donor gave a peripheral blood sample, and the peripheral blood mononuclear cells from that sample were used for TCR beta sequencing. The Qiagen DNeasy Blood Extraction Kit was used to extract genomic DNA from the blood cell samples. The method was the immunoSEQ multiplex PCR assay. A mixture of 60 forward primers for TCR Vbeta segments and 13 reverse primers for TCR Jbeta segments was used in the multiplex PCR. The CDR3 region of rearranged TCR beta genes was amplified from genomic DNA by a multiplex PCR assay. The amplified TCR beta libraries were sequenced on the Illumina HiSeq System as 87-base-pair reads. In the paper's pipeline: In a later analysis, roughly 80 million unique TCR beta chains were counted across the roughly 700 repertoires, and roughly 9.9 million of these chains were shared by at least two donors. Raw reads were error-corrected and collapsed into unique sequences by a nearest-neighbor algorithm in which closely related sequences were merged to remove PCR and sequencing errors. CDR3 sequences were aligned to IMGT reference sequences to assign V, D and J gene segments. For a sequence to be retained, a match of at least six nucleotides to both a V gene segment and a J gene segment was required. A rearrangement was called productive if the CDR3 had no stop codons and remained in frame with V and J, and every other rearrangement was called non-productive. Following IMGT convention, CDR3 was defined as the stretch from the second conserved V-encoded cysteine to the conserved J-encoded phenylalanine. The earlier analysis of 587 of the donors excluded sequences that lacked an unambiguous match to a single V gene segment. An earlier analysis of a few hundred of the donors called V segments functional above 56.7% productive rearrangements and segregating when the between-donor standard deviation exceeded 5%. To diagnose cytomegalovirus status from the catalog of TCR beta chain sequences, a statistical classification framework was built. In a later analysis, TCR nucleotide sequences were compared against IMGT/GENE-DB human TR gene sequences so that V and J genes could be assigned. The TCRdist pipeline was used in a later analysis to assign CDR3 sequences and most-parsimonious VDJ recombination scenarios. A later analysis defined each TCR beta chain by its CDR3 amino acid sequence plus V-gene family, and excluded reads lacking a unique V-gene family. To address suspected cross-contamination and a sequencing artifact, a later analysis removed under 600 highly shared, low-generation-probability nucleotide sequences. A later analysis calculated a clonal expansion index for each public chain from normalized within-repertoire ranks of inferred template counts. Generation probabilities in a later analysis came from a VDJ recombination model fitted to out-of-frame rearrangements, and those results were checked against IGoR. In a later analysis, TCR-TCR, TCR-HLA and TCR-CMV co-occurrence was scored with hypergeometric tests, and a repertoire-size bias correction was applied to TCR pairs. To estimate false discovery rates, a later analysis permuted the HLA or CMV assignments 20 times. In a later analysis, co-occurring TCRs were grouped using DBSCAN, with TCRdist sequence similarity added in when clustering inside HLA-allele-positive subsets. For co-occurrence clustering, repertoires with fewer than 30,000 or more than 120,000 public chains were excluded, along with about five repertoires with anomalous nucleotide sharing. Not all clones reach the TCRdb copy of this immuneACCESS table, which keeps in-frame sequences only. Checked studies attribute under half of the gap to unresolved V genes and leave the rest unexplained. V, J and clone size reflect that table, while D and trimming were determined from the DNA. The sample contains 170,000 or so clones, 75% to 85% of them found a single time. The ten most abundant clones make up 0.5% to 0.8% of the sample.

Summary of the overall study and its limitations: This cohort had only TCR beta chains sequenced, and the lack of alpha or paired-chain data limited which features could be detected. In vitro tests confirmed that three of the cytomegalovirus-associated TCR beta chains recognize cytomegalovirus antigens. In a later analysis, HLA-associated TCR beta chains were found to be more clonally expanded and to have lower generation probabilities than equally common non-associated chains. In both the original and validation cohorts, the classifier was reported to diagnose cytomegalovirus status with high specificity and sensitivity. Fewer than 20 rarely observed V segments, including chromosome 9 orphons, were excluded from the earlier analysis of some 590 of the donors because counts were too low. HLA typing was unavailable for some donors at each locus, so association tests used only the typed subset. When HLA alleles, especially DR and DQ, strongly co-occurred, attributing TCR associations to individual alleles was difficult. A later analysis reported that several top co-occurrence clusters appeared linked to parvovirus B19, influenza, CMV and Epstein-Barr virus. According to a later genetic analysis, donors in an Asian-associated ancestry cluster had fewer N-insertions in productive TCRs than the roughly 700-donor mean. The 87-base-pair reads could not distinguish some IMGT-functional V segments, including TRBV6-2 and TRBV6-3, so those segments were excluded. Presence/absence analyses assumed roughly uniform sequencing depth across donors, an assumption that may not hold. A further reported finding was that TCR beta sequences accurately predicted the HLA-A and HLA-B alleles for most subjects in the first cohort. In a later analysis, the rate of TCR association differed among HLA loci, with DRB1 alleles having the most associated TCRs and HLA-C alleles having the fewest. The study gave a list of under 200 TCR beta chains associated with cytomegalovirus. Most TCR sequences were observed very rarely across donors, whereas some public TCRs were present in many individuals. The authors suggested that the approach could potentially be generalized to other disease states and immunological phenotypes. Correlated functional status among segregating V segments might reflect linkage disequilibrium, but an unknown experimental factor could not be ruled out. An association between a missense DCLRE1C variant and V-gene and J-gene trimming of TCR beta chains was found in a later genetic analysis and replicated in an independent cohort. A cluster of highly shared sequence variants was judged likely to be a technical artifact of the sequencing pipeline. In an earlier analysis of roughly 560 of the donors, most TCR beta V segments were observed in productive rearrangements about 90% or about 30% of the time, broadly matching IMGT annotations. At a false discovery rate of 0.05, a later analysis linked about 17,000 TCR beta sequences to specific HLA alleles. Immune exposure information for the cohort was limited to CMV serostatus. Most CMV-associated TCR beta chains appeared to be HLA-restricted in a later analysis, and the HLA associations seemed to be driven largely by CMV exposure.

What was sequenced was PBMCs. The receptor was derived from a boy aged 10-17 years in good health and CMV-seronegative. The rearranged chain carries TRBV5-1 and TRBJ2-5; no D gene can be assigned with confidence. The nucleotide sequence is given as TGCGCCAGCAGCTTTGAACAGCTCCAAGAGACCCAGTACTTC. Its translation reads: CASSFEQLQETQYF.